This TCR beta chain derives from a study of CD8 T cells in Susac syndrome. Study results and limitations: Regarding the TCR sequencing and HLA analysis, the study admitted that a relatively small number of individuals were involved.

To note about this clonotype: Its specificity is not known.

With random hexamers, reverse transcription was performed on about 0.45 to 1 ug of RNA. TCRdb re-called the immunoSEQ multiplex PCR reads with MiXCR, one entry per CDR3 protein. Seen here are roughly 200,000 distinct CDR3 sequences, approximately 95% observed once, and the top ten hold roughly 0.16%. CDR1 LGHNA and CDR2 YNFKEQ come from the germline V gene. The CDR3 length is 15 residues. J gave up 3 bases and V 2 bases, and 6 bases lay outside the gene matches. This chain joins TRBV4-2 and TRBJ2-5, with 7 bases aligning to TRBD2. The sample comprised CD8+ T cells from PBMCs. The receptor's source is a human donor with multiple sclerosis. The CDR3 DNA sequence: TGTGCCAGCAGCCAAATTCTCCGGGGGGAAGAGACCCAGTACTTC. As protein: CASSQILRGEETQYF.